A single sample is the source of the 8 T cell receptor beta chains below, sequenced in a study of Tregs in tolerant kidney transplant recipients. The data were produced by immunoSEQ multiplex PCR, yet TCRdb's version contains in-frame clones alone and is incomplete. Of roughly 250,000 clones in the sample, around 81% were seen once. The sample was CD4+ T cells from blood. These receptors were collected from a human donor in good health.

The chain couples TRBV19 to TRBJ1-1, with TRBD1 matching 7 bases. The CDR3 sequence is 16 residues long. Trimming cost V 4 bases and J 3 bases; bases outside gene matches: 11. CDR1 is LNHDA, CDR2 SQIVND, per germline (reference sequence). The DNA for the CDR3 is TGTGCCAGTAGTAATCACCCGACAGGGCGGGACACTGAAGCTTTCTTT. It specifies CASSNHPTGRDTEAFF.

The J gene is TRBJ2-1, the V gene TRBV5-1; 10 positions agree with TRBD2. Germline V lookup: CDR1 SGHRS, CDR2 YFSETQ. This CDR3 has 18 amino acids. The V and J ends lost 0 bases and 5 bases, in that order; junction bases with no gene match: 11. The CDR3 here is CASSLALWGTSVNNEQFF. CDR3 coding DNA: TGCGCCAGCAGCTTGGCTCTCTGGGGGACTAGCGTTAACAATGAGCAGTTCTTC.

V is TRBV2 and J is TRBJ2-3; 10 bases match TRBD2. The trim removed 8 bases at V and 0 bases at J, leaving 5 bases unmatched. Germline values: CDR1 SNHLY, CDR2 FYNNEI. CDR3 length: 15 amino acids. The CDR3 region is CASLKRGGSTDTQYF. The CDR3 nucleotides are TGTGCCAGCCTTAAGCGGGGGGGAAGCACAGATACGCAGTATTTT.

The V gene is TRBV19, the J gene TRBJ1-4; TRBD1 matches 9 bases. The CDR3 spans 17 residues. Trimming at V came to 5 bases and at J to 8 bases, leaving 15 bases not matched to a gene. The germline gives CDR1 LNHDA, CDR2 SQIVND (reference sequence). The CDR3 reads CASSPPVLQGAREKLFF. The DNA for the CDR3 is TGTGCCAGTAGTCCCCCAGTATTACAGGGGGCGCGGGAAAAACTGTTTTTT.

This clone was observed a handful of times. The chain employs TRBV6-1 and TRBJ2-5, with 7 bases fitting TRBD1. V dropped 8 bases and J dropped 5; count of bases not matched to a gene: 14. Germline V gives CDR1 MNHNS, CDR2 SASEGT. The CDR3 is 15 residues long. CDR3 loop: CASSPQGRPTETQYF. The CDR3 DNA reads TGTGCCAGCTCCCCACAGGGGCGGCCGACGGAGACCCAGTACTTC.

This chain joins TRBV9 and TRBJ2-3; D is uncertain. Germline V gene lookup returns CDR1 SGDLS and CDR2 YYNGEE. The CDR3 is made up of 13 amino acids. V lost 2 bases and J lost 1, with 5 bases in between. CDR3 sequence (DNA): TGTGCCAGCAGCGTTGGAGGCACAGATACGCAGTATTTT. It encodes CASSVGGTDTQYF.

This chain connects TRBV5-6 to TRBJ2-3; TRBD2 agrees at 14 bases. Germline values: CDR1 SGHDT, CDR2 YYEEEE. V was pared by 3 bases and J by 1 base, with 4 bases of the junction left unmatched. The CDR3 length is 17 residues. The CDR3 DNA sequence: TGTGCCAGCAGCTACTTGGGACTAGCGGGGGGCACAGATACGCAGTATTTT. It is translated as CASSYLGLAGGTDTQYF.

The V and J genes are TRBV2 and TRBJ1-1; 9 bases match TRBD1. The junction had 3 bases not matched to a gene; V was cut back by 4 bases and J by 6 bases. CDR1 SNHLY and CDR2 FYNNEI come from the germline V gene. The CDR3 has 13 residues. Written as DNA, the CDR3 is TGTGCCAGCAGTGGACAGGGGGACTCTGAAGCTTTCTTT. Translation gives CASSGQGDSEAFF.